These 15 T cell receptor beta chains share one sample of origin, sequenced in a study of blood T cells in healthy people across ages. PCR was performed a second time for about 7 to 11 cycles using a sample-barcoded 5' primer and a J-beta primer mix. TCRdb reprocessed the 5' RACE reads with MiXCR, giving one entry per CDR3 protein. The sample includes about 970,000 distinct CDR3 sequences, around 54% seen only once; the top ten take around 21%. Sequenced sample: blood. These receptors were obtained from an older woman in good health.

The chain carries TRBV4-3 and TRBJ2-1; D gene unclear. The CDR3 is 14 residues long. Per the germline V gene, CDR1 is LGHNA and CDR2 is YSLEER. Trimming stripped 0 bases from V and 5 bases from J, with 8 bases between. The CDR3 spells CASSQDGLHNEQFF. DNA for the CDR3: TGCGCCAGCAGCCAAGACGGGCTACACAATGAGCAGTTCTTC.

This clonotype has only a few counts. V is TRBV4-2 and J is TRBJ2-7; TRBD2 aligns across 9 bases. The CDR3 covers 16 residues. Germline values: CDR1 LGHNA, CDR2 YNFKEQ. Trimming removed 0 bases from V and 5 bases from J; junction bases left unmatched: 8. The CDR3 bases are TGTGCCAGCAGCCAAGAAGTCGCGGGAGGGAGGCACGAGCAGTACTTC. Translating it yields CASSQEVAGGRHEQYF.

This clonotype has just a few counts. The chain joins TRBV7-2 to TRBJ2-3; TRBD2 aligns across 8 bases. V trimming: 8 bases; J trimming: 5 bases; junction bases outside the gene matches: 3. Germline assignment: CDR1 SGHTA and CDR2 FQGNSA. The CDR3 sequence is 12 residues long. CDR3 sequence: CASGTSGDTQYF. In DNA form, the CDR3 reads TGTGCCAGCGGCACTAGCGGAGATACGCAGTATTTT. Full variable domain (missing parts from reference TRBV7-2 and TRBJ2-3): GAGVSQSPSNKVTEKGKDVELRCDPISGHTALYWYRQSLGQGLEFLIYFQGNSAPDKSGLPSDRFSAERTGGSVSTLTIQRTQQEDSAVYLCASGTSGDTQYFGPGTRLTVL.

This chain connects TRBV3-1 to TRBJ1-4; a weak D match, TRBD1 (6 bases). In germline, CDR1 is LGHDT, CDR2 YNNKEL (reference sequence). V was shortened by 4 bases and J by 8 bases, with 14 bases between the two germline ends. This CDR3 has 14 residues. CDR3 amino acids: CASSRMGAGEKLFF. Here the CDR3 DNA reads TGTGCCAGCAGCCGAATGGGGGCAGGAGAAAAACTGTTTTTT.

A note on this clonotype: This may be a read error, as it is one base from a much larger clone. The rearrangement joins TRBV12-3 or TRBV12-4 to TRBJ1-1, with D unresolved. The CDR3 length is 17 residues. The CDR3 reads CASSFLEGNRLNTGAFF. CDR3 in DNA: TGTGCCAGCAGTTTCCTGGAAGGGAACCGTTTGAACACTGGAGCTTTCTTT.

CDR3 sequence reads: CASTGTLEQYF. Here the CDR3 DNA reads TGTGCCAGCACCGGGACGCTCGAGCAGTACTTC. The rearrangement joins TRBV28 to TRBJ2-5, with D tentatively TRBD1 or TRBD2 (5 bases each). The J call may be faulty, since TRBJ2-7 better matches the DNA end. CDR1 and CDR2 from the germline V gene are MDHEN and SYDVKM. CDR3 size: 11 residues.

V and J are TRBV7-2 and TRBJ1-2; 8 bases map to TRBD1. There are 14 residues in the CDR3. V lost 3 bases to trimming and J lost 3 bases; unmatched junction nucleotides: 3. CDR1 SGHTA and CDR2 FQGNSA come from the germline V gene. Written as DNA, the CDR3 is TGTGCCAGCAGCTTGTACAGGGGGGACTATGGCTACACCTTC. Translation gives CASSLYRGDYGYTF.

The chain couples TRBV6-2 or TRBV6-3 to TRBJ2-2; TRBD2 aligns across 8 bases. The CDR3 consists of 15 residues. V shed 5 bases and J 4 bases; nucleotides not matched to a gene: 6. CDR1 is MNHEY and CDR2 is SVGEGT in the germline V gene. This CDR3 reads CASSRIAGITGELFF. CDR3 DNA sequence: TGTGCCAGCAGTAGGATAGCGGGAATCACCGGGGAGCTGTTTTTT.

The rearrangement links TRBV19 to TRBJ2-7; TRBD2 aligns across 14 bases. Germline V lookup: CDR1 LNHDA, CDR2 SQIVND (reference sequence). The CDR3 contains 14 residues. The ends lost 3 bases at V and 6 bases at J; junction bases unmatched: 1. The CDR3 region has the DNA TGTGCCAGTAGTATGGGACTAGCGGGAGTCGAGCAGTACTTC. Translation gives CASSMGLAGVEQYF.

The genes are TRBV18 and TRBJ2-7; D is tentatively TRBD1 or TRBD2 (5 bases each). V was pared by 3 bases and J by 2 bases, with 20 bases between. CDR3 size: 17 residues. The germline V gene encodes CDR1 KGHSH and CDR2 LQKENI. The CDR3 spells CASSPLVPGPGPYEQYF. The CDR3, as DNA: TGTGCCAGCTCACCGTTGGTGCCGGGACCGGGCCCCTACGAGCAGTACTTC.

This clonotype has just a few counts. V and J are TRBV4-1 and TRBJ2-5; tentatively, D is TRBD1 (5 bases). Germline V gene sequence: CDR1 MGHRA, CDR2 YSYEKL. The ends were cut back, 3 bases at V and 0 bases at J, with 20 bases in the middle. The CDR3 has 18 residues. CDR3 sequence: CASSHHPQGTSYQETQYF. The CDR3 DNA is TGCGCCAGCAGCCACCATCCCCAGGGAACTTCGTACCAAGAGACCCAGTACTTC.

The chain employs TRBV11-2 and TRBJ2-7; D remains unclear. V lost 6 bases to trimming and J lost 0 bases, with 12 bases between them. The germline CDR1 and CDR2 sequences are SGHAT and FQNNGV. The CDR3 sequence is 14 residues long. The CDR3 sequence is CASSNPWGSYEQYF. The CDR3 DNA follows: TGTGCCAGCAGTAATCCCTGGGGCTCCTACGAGCAGTACTTC.

This clonotype was counted only a few times. The gene calls are TRBV7-2 and TRBJ2-3; D might be TRBD1 (6 bases). There are 13 residues in the CDR3. Trimming left V 5 bases short and J 14 bases short, with 20 bases between. Germline CDR1 reads SGHTA; CDR2 reads FQGNSA. CDR3 nucleotide sequence: TGTGCCAGCAGCGCTGCCGGGACACCAGCAATGTATTTT. The encoded protein is CASSAAGTPAMYF.

The chain has TRBV7-9 and TRBJ1-1; no reliable D call. Germline CDR1 is SEHNR and CDR2 is FQNEAQ (reference sequence). V was shortened by 4 bases and J by 1 base, with 10 bases between the two germline ends. There are 14 residues in the CDR3. This CDR3 is CASSYTLSNTEAFF. CDR3 sequence (DNA): TGTGCCAGCAGCTATACTTTATCGAACACTGAAGCTTTCTTT.

This sequence joins TRBV4-1 and TRBJ1-1; D ambiguous. CDR1 and CDR2 from the germline V gene are MGHRA and YSYEKL. The CDR3 is 12 amino acids. V was trimmed by 3 bases and J by 1 base, leaving 3 bases between them. CDR3 region: CASSQTNTEAFF. For the CDR3, the DNA is TGCGCCAGCAGCCAGACGAACACTGAAGCTTTCTTT.